This T cell receptor beta chain derives from a study of cytomegalovirus exposure and HLA in healthy donors. Donors were drawn from the approximately 110-subject validation cohort, separate from the roughly 670-subject first cohort. The assay was immunoSEQ multiplex PCR, and TCRdb's table has in-frame clones only and misses some. This table has approximately 270,000 clones, roughly 84% appearing once. General study results and limits: In vitro checks showed that a few CMV-associated chains really do target CMV antigens. According to a later analysis, TCR clusters from the first cohort tended to co-occur in the 120 or so validation repertoires.

As to this clone: Its antigen is unidentified.

Germline V CDR1 and CDR2: SGHDT, YYEEEE. Losses at the gene ends were 0 bases for V and 5 bases for J; bases not matched to a gene: 6. The CDR3 sequence is 16 residues long. The clonotype originates from a man in his late teens or twenties in good health and CMV-seropositive. V gene TRBV5-6 combines with J gene TRBJ2-5; 11 bases are shared with TRBD2. Sequenced material: PBMCs. CDR3 in DNA: TGTGCCAGCAGCTTGGGACTAGCGGGAAATTCCGAGACCCAGTACTTC. As protein: CASSLGLAGNSETQYF.